This T cell receptor beta chain derives from a study of T cells in localized non-small cell lung cancer (dated by TCRdb to 2020 to 2021). With respect to the entire study: The study examined T cell repertoires in roughly 240 patients with early-stage NSCLC and compared tumors with uninvolved tumor-adjacent lungs. A mean age of around 66 years was recorded for the NSCLC patients, of whom 120 to 150 were male and about a hundred were female. All 230 or so NSCLC patients in the cohort were treatment-naive and had localized lung tumors that were resected.

The CDR3, from cysteine to phenylalanine, totals 16 residues. Just CDR3 DNA is preserved here, 48 bases in frame from base 1. Trimming costs V 4 bases and J 8 bases, and their ends lie 22 bases apart. CDR1 and CDR2 (SGHRS, YFSETQ) derive from the germline V gene. Beyond this particular receptor, the publication reports: Because the study design was exploratory, TCR variables were selected using unadjusted p-values without false-discovery rate correction. Uninvolved tumor-adjacent lung showed the highest T cell clonality, higher than tumor, which suggests more focused antigenic responses in the adjacent lung. Higher T cell density in blood was associated with longer overall survival, whereas higher clonality in adjacent lung was associated with shorter survival. A median of roughly 58 of the top 100 tumor clones were detected in paired uninvolved adjacent lung, and around 27 of these tumor clones were also found among the top 100 clones of the paired uninvolved adjacent lung. Because multi-region tumor sequencing was not done, intratumor heterogeneity could not be ruled out.

At diagnosis, peripheral blood, uninvolved tumor-adjacent lung and tumor were collected and stored as a combination of fresh-frozen and FFPE material. Blood samples were analyzed as peripheral blood mononuclear cells for TCR repertoire profiling. This clone was observed a single time. Its antigen remains undetermined. Base qualities are not at hand, and no much larger clone is one base apart. TCR beta CDR3 regions were sequenced from DNA using the immunoSEQ Assay. In the authors' own workflow: T cell density was computed as TCR beta template counts normalized to usable DNA estimated by amplifying housekeeping genes. The preseqR package was used to estimate richness by extrapolating to 400,000 templates for PBMC samples and to 120,000 templates for tissue samples. Clonality was taken to be one minus Pielou's evenness. Tissue-enriched TCRs were identified through differential abundance testing performed on productive amino-acid clonotypes, with a minimum total count of 5 and an alpha of 0.1. Repertoire overlap between compartments was quantified with the Jaccard Index and Morisita Overlap Index. GLIPH clustered TCR beta CDR3s with public tetramer-defined viral CDR3s; viral motifs required at least three viral sequences plus V-gene enrichment. TCRdb mirrors the immuneACCESS table, restricted to in-frame sequences. Some clones are absent from its copies; in checked studies, under half trace to an unresolved V gene, and the reason for the others is unknown. V and J calls and clone size are as listed in that table; D and trimming were resolved from the DNA. Recorded for this sample are around 70,000 clones; roughly nine tenths of them occurred a single time. Clones ranked in the top ten supply roughly a fifth of the sample.

Sequencing was performed on peripheral blood, taken before any cancer treatment. The chain is assembled from TRBV5-1 and TRBJ2-1; TRBD2 might be the D gene, on 7 matching bases. The source of this sequence is a male donor at least 60 years old with stage III squamous cell lung carcinoma. The sequenced DNA: TGCGCCAGCAGCCCCGTCGGTGGGGGGGCCCCGGATGAGCAGTTCTTC. This translates into CASSPVGGGAPDEQFF. Here the CDR3 is joined to the reference TRBV5-1 and TRBJ2-1 genes, and the full variable domain is: KAGVTQTPRYLIKTRGQQVTLSCSPISGHRSVSWYQQTPGQGLQFLFEYFSETQRNKGNFPGRFSGRQFSNSRSEMNVSTLELGDSALYLCASSPVGGGAPDEQFFGPGTRLTVL.